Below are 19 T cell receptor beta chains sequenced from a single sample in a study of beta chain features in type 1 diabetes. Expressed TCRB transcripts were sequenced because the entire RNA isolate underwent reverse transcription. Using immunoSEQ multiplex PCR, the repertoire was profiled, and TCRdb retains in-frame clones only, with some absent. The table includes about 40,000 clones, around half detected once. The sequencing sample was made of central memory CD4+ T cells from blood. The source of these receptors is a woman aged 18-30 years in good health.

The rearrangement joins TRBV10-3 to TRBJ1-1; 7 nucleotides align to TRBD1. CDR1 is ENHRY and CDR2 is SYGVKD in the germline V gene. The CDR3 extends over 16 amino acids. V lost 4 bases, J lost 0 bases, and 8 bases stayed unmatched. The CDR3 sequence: CAISANRGNLNTEAFF. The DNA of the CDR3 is TGTGCCATCAGTGCGAACAGGGGAAACCTGAACACTGAAGCTTTCTTT.

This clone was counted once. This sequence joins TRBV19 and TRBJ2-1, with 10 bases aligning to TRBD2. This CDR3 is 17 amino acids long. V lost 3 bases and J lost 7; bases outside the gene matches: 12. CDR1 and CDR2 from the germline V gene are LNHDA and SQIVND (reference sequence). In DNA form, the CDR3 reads TGTGCCAGTAGTATTGAGCGAGCGGGAGGGCCCTGGAATGAGCAGTTCTTC. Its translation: CASSIERAGGPWNEQFF.

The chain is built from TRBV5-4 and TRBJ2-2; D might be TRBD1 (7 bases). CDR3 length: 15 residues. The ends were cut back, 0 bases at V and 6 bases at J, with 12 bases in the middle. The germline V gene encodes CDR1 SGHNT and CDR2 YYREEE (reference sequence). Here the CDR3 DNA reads TGTGCCAGCAGCTTGGGAGGCGGGACAGCCGGGGAGCTGTTTTTT. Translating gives CASSLGGGTAGELFF.

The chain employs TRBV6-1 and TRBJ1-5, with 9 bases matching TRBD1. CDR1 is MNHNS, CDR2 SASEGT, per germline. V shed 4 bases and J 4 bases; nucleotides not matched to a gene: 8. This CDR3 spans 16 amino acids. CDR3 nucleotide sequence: TGTGCCAGCAGTGGGAGGACAGGGGCGATTAATCAGCCCCAGCATTTT. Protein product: CASSGRTGAINQPQHF.

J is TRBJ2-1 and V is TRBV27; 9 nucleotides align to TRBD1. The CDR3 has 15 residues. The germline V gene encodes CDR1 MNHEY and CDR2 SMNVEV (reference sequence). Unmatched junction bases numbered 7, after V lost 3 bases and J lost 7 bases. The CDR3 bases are TGTGCCAGCAGTTTCGGGACAGGGTGGGGAAATGAGCAGTTCTTC. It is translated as CASSFGTGWGNEQFF.

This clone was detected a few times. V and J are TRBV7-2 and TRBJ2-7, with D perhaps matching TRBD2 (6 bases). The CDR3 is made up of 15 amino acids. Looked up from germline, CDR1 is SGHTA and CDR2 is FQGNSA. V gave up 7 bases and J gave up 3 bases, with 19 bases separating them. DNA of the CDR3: TGTGCCAGCACCCGAAGCCCGGGAGTGAGCTACGAGCAGTACTTC. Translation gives CASTRSPGVSYEQYF.

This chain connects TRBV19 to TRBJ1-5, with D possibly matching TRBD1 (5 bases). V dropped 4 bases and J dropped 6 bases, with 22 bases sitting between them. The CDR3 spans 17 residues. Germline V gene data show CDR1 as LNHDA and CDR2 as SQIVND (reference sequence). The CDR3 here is CASSTRPETRGTQPQHF. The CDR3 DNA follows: TGTGCCAGTAGTACCCGACCCGAGACGCGGGGGACTCAGCCCCAGCATTTT.

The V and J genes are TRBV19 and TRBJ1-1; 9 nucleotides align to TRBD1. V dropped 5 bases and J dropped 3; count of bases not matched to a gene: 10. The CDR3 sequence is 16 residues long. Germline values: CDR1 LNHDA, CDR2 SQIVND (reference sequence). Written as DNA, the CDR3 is TGTGCCAGTAGTCCGTCCGGGACAGGGAGTTACACTGAAGCTTTCTTT. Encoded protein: CASSPSGTGSYTEAFF.

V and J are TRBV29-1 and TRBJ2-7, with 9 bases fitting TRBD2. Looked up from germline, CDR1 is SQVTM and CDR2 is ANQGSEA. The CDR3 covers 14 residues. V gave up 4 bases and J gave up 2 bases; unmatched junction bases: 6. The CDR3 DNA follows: TGCAGCGTTGGGCTAGCGGGACGTCCCTACGAGCAGTACTTC. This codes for CSVGLAGRPYEQYF.

CDR3: CASSEMYSSYEQYF. The DNA of the CDR3 is TGTGCCAGCAGTGAAATGTACAGTTCCTACGAGCAGTACTTC. This chain joins TRBV6-1 and TRBJ2-7, with no clear D. The CDR3 covers 14 residues. CDR1 is MNHNS, CDR2 SASEGT, per germline. Trimming took off 2 bases at V and 1 base at J, with 9 bases between the two ends.

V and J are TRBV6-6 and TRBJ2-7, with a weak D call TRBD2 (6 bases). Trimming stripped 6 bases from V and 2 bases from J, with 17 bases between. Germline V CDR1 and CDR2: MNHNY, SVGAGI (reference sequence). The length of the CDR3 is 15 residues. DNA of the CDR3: TGTGCCAGCAGACCGGCCGGAGGGCCAGCCTACGAGCAGTACTTC. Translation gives CASRPAGGPAYEQYF.

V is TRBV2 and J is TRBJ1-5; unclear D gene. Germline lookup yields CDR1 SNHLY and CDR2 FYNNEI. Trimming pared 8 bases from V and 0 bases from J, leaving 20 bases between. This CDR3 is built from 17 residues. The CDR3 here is CASQSPGSYRSNQPQHF. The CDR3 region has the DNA TGTGCCAGCCAATCCCCCGGTTCTTACCGTAGCAATCAGCCCCAGCATTTT.

The CDR3 nucleotides read TGTGCCAGCAGCTGGGCAGGGGGTGCAGATACGCAGTATTTT. This sequence encodes CASSWAGGADTQYF. V usage is TRBV5-4 and J usage is TRBJ2-3; 7 nucleotides align to TRBD1. CDR1 and CDR2 (germline): SGHNT, YYREEE (reference sequence). The junction had 5 bases not matched to a gene; V was cut back by 3 bases and J by 4 bases. The CDR3 consists of 14 residues.

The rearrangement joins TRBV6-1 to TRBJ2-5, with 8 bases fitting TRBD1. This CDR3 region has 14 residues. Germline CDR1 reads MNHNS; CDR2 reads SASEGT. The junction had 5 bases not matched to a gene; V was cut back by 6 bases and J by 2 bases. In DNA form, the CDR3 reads TGTGCCAGCAGGGACAGGGCCGCGCAAGAGACCCAGTACTTC. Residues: CASRDRAAQETQYF.

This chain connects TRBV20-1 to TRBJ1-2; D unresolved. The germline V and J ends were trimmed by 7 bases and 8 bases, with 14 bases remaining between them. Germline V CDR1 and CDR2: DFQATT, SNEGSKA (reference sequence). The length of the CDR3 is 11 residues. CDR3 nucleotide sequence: TGCAGTGTAAACAGACTAGAAGGCTACACCTTC. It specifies CSVNRLEGYTF.

CDR3: CASTRGRETEAFF. The CDR3 nucleotides are TGTGCCAGCACCCGAGGGAGGGAAACTGAAGCTTTCTTT. The chain carries TRBV2 and TRBJ1-1; D gene uncertain. The germline V and J ends were trimmed by 7 bases and 5 bases, with 14 bases remaining between them. CDR3 length equals 13 residues. Germline loops: CDR1 SNHLY, CDR2 FYNNEI. The full variable domain, rest sourced from reference TRBV2 and TRBJ1-1, is EPEVTQTPSHQVTQMGQEVILRCVPISNHLYFYWYRQILGQKVEFLVSFYNNEISEKSEIFDDQFSVERPDGSNFTLKIRSTKLEDSAMYFCASTRGRETEAFFGQGTRLTVV.

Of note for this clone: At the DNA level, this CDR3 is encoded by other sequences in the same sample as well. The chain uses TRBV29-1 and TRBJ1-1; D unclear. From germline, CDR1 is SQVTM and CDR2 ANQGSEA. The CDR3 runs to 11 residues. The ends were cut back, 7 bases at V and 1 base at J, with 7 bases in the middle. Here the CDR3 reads CSGARNTEAFF. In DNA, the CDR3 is TGCAGCGGGGCACGGAACACTGAAGCTTTCTTT.

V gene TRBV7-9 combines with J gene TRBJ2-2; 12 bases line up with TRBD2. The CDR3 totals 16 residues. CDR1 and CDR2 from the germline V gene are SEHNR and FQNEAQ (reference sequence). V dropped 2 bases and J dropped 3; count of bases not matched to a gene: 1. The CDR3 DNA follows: TGTGCCAGCAGCTTAAGGACTAGCGGGGACACCGGGGAGCTGTTTTTT. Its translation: CASSLRTSGDTGELFF. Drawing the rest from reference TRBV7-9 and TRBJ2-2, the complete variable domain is DTGVSQNPRHKITKRGQNVTFRCDPISEHNRLYWYRQTLGQGPEFLTYFQNEAQLEKSRLLSDRFSAERPKGSFSTLEIQRTEQGDSAMYLCASSLRTSGDTGELFFGEGSRLTVL.

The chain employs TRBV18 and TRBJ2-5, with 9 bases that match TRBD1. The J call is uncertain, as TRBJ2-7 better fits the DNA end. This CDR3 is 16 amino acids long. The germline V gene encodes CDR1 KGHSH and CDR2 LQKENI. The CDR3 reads CASSDLQGANTYEQYF. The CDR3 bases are TGTGCCAGCTCAGACTTACAGGGGGCGAACACCTACGAGCAGTACTTC.